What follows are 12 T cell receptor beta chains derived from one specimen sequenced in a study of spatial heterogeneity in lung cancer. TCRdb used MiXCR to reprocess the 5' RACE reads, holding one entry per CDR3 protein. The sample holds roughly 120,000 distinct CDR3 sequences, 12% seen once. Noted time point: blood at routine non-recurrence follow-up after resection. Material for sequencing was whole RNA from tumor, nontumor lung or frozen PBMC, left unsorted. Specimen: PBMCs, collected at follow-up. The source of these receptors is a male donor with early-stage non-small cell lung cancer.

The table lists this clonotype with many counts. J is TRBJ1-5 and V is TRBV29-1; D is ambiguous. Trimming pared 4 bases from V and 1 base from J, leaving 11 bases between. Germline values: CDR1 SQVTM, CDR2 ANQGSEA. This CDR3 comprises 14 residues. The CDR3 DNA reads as TGCAGCGTTGGGTTAGGACGGAGCAATCAGCCCCAGCATTTT. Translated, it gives CSVGLGRSNQPQHF.

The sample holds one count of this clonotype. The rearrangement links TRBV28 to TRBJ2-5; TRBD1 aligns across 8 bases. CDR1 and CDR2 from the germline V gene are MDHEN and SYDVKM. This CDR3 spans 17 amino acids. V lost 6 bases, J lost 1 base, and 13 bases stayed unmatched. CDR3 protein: CASSAGTGYQAQETQYF. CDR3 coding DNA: TGTGCCAGCAGCGCAGGGACAGGCTATCAGGCCCAAGAGACCCAGTACTTC.

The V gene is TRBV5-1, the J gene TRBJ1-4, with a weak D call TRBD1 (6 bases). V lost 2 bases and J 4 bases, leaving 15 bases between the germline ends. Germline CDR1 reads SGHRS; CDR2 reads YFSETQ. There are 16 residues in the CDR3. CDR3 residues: CASSFGRGNGNEKLFF. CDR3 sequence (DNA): TGCGCCAGCAGCTTCGGCAGGGGAAACGGTAATGAAAAACTGTTTTTT.

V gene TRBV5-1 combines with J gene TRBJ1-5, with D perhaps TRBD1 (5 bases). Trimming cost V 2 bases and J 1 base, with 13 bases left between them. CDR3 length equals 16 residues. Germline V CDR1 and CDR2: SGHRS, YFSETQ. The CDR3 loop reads CASSLGDGASNQPQHF. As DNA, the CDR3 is TGCGCCAGCAGCTTAGGGGATGGGGCAAGCAATCAGCCCCAGCATTTT.

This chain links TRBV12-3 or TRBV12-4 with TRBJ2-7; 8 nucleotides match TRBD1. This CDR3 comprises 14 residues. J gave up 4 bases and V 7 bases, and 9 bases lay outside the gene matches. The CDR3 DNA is TGTGCCAGCACCCCGCGGGACAGGAGATACGAGCAGTACTTC. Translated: CASTPRDRRYEQYF.

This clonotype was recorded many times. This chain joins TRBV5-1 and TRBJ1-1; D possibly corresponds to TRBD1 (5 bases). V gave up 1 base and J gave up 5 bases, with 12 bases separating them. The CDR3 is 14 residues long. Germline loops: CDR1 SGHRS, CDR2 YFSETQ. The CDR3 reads CASSLWGVATEAFF. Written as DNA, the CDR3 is TGCGCCAGCAGCTTGTGGGGGGTCGCAACTGAAGCTTTCTTT. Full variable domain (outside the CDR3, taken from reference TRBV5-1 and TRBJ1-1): KAGVTQTPRYLIKTRGQQVTLSCSPISGHRSVSWYQQTPGQGLQFLFEYFSETQRNKGNFPGRFSGRQFSNSRSEMNVSTLELGDSALYLCASSLWGVATEAFFGQGTRLTVV.

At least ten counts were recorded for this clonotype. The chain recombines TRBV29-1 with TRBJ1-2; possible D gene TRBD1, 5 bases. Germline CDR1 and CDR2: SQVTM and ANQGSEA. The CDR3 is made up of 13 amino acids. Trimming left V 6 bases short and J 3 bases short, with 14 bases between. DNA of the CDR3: TGCAGCGTCATCCCGGGACGCTACTATGGCTACACCTTC. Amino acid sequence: CSVIPGRYYGYTF.

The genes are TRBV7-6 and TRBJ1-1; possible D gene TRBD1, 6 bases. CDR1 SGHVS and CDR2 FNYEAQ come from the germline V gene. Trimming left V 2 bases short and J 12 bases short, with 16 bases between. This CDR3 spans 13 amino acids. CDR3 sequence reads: CASSLSAGDLTFF. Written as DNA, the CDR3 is TGTGCCAGCAGCTTATCGGCAGGGGATTTGACTTTCTTT.

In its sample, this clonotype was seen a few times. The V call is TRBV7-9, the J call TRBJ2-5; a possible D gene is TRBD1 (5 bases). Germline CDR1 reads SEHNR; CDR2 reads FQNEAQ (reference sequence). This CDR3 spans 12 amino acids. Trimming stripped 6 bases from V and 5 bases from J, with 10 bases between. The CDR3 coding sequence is TGTGCCAGCAGAGACAGTTGGGAGACCCAGTACTTC. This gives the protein CASRDSWETQYF.

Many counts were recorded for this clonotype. The CDR3 nucleotides read TGTGCCTGGAGGGGGCTTGGCGGCGACACAGATACGCAGTATTTT. Translating gives CAWRGLGGDTDTQYF. The genes are TRBV30 and TRBJ2-3, with a tentative D call TRBD1 (5 bases). CDR1 GTSNPN and CDR2 SVGIG come from the germline V gene (reference sequence). Trimming removed 3 bases at V and 2 bases at J, with 15 bases between. The length of the CDR3 is 15 residues.

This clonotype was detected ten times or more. The CDR3 coding sequence is TGTGCCAGCAGTGAGGCTAGCGGGGGGCGTGAGCAGTTCTTC. This gives the protein CASSEASGGREQFF. This sequence joins TRBV2 and TRBJ2-1; TRBD2 aligns across 11 bases. The CDR3 runs to 14 residues. J was trimmed by 9 bases and V by 3 bases; bases with no gene match: 4. Looked up from germline, CDR1 is SNHLY and CDR2 is FYNNEI.

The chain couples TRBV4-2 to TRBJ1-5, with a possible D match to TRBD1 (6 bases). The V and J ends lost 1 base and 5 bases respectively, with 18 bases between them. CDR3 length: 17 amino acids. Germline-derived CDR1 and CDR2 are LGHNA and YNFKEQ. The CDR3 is CASSQAKDSVLYQPQHF. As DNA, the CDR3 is TGTGCCAGCAGCCAAGCCAAGGACAGCGTCCTTTATCAGCCCCAGCATTTT.